This T cell receptor (beta chain) originates from a study of CD8 T cells in Susac syndrome. Overall study results and limits: The study admitted that it had a relatively small number of individuals in its TCR sequencing and HLA analysis.

Of note for this clonotype: Its antigen remains unknown.

Reverse transcription used about 0.5 to 1 ug RNA and random hexamers. TCRdb analysed the immunoSEQ multiplex PCR reads with MiXCR anew, one entry per CDR3 protein. Among a few hundred thousand distinct CDR3 sequences listed, 90% to 95% were seen once. The sequencing sample was made of CD4+ T cells from PBMCs. The source of this sequence is a human donor with multiple sclerosis.

In DNA form, the CDR3 reads TGTGCCAGCAGCCAGCGATTTGGACTAGGCACAGATACGCAGTATTTT. It codes for CASSQRFGLGTDTQYF. The chain couples TRBV3-1 to TRBJ2-3; 7 bases align to TRBD2. The CDR3 is 16 amino acids. After removal of 3 bases from V and 1 base from J, the junction contained 7 bases not matched to a gene. Germline V gene sequence: CDR1 LGHDT, CDR2 YNNKEL (reference sequence).